This entry describes one T cell receptor beta chain. It lacks a known antigen. Base-call qualities are not available, and no considerably larger clone is one nucleotide away. The entry originates in a study of cytomegalovirus exposure and HLA in healthy donors (dated by TCRdb to 2017 to 2019). Notes on the research overall: An earlier analysis of 550 to 700 of the donors reported 250 to 300 Gb of sequence data and 117 million unique TCR beta sequences from about 200 million T cells. HLA typing included class I and class II loci at four-digit resolution. An earlier analysis of approximately 580 of the donors used high-throughput TCR beta sequencing to judge whether each TCR beta V gene segment behaved as functional or pseudogenic. To predict cytomegalovirus infection status, the study combined high-throughput TCR immunosequencing, statistical association of individual TCRs with disease status, and machine learning. Along with the roughly 700-subject first cohort, a separate validation cohort of roughly 110 different subjects was used. Rather than drawing on any new phenotypic data, the later analysis identified candidate immune exposures from TCR beta sequences and the way those sequences occurred across donors. Donor age, sex, ethnicity and CMV serostatus were compiled alongside the repertoire data. Of the roughly 400 genotyped donors, 75% to 85% were placed in the genetic ancestry cluster associated with self-reported Caucasian donors. Using immunosequencing, the study profiled T cell repertoires from 666 subjects and related those repertoires to cytomegalovirus serostatus. A later analysis re-analyzed previously published TCR beta repertoires from 500 to 700 donors and added high-resolution HLA genotyping to study TCR occurrence patterns. All discovery cohort repertoires had been generated on a single sequencing platform. Around 300 gigabases of sequencing data and 70 million to 85 million unique TCR sequences were included in an early release covering under 650 HLA-typed donors. On average, roughly 200,000 unique TCR beta nucleotide sequences were sequenced per donor among 398 genotyped donors of the cohort, with about 17% of those sequences being non-productive. Roughly five DR-DQ haplotypes were treated as single units for association and clustering because of strong linkage in the cohort. Genome-wide SNP genotypes for about 65% of the roughly 670 donors were used in a later genetic analysis, which treated that subset as a discovery cohort. The study aimed to test whether cataloging public T cell receptors could reveal signatures of past pathogen exposure. The number of typed donors differed by locus: about 629-640 for A, B, C, DRB1 and DQB1; about 520 for DQA1; approximately 600 for DPA1; and around 470 for DPB1.

In total, roughly 710 healthy bone marrow donors made up the cohort. At the time of sampling, all cohort members were nominally healthy, though unrecorded immune exposures were likely present. The donor was CMV seropositive and was included in the group of 250 to 350 seropositive cohort members. A peripheral blood sample was collected from each donor, and TCR beta sequencing was performed on peripheral blood mononuclear cells. Genomic DNA was extracted from the blood cell samples with the Qiagen DNeasy Blood Extraction Kit. Trimming removed 6 bases from V and 4 bases from J, leaving 10 bases between the germline ends. Measured from the cysteine to the phenylalanine, the CDR3 is 13 residues long. CDR3 DNA is the only sequence kept; it has 39 bases, read in frame from the first base. The germline V gene yields SNHLY for CDR1 and FYNNEI for CDR2. To prepare the library, the immunoSEQ multiplex PCR assay was applied. For the multiplex PCR, a mixture combining 60 forward primers for TCR Vbeta segments and 13 reverse primers for TCR Jbeta segments was used. The CDR3 region of rearranged TCR beta genes was amplified from genomic DNA with a multiplex PCR assay. The Illumina HiSeq System was used to sequence the amplified TCR beta libraries as 87-base-pair reads. Concerning the study's data processing: A later analysis counted 65 million to 90 million unique TCR beta chains across the approximately 700 repertoires, and 9 million to 14 million of these chains were shared by at least two donors. Raw reads were error-corrected and collapsed into unique sequences by a nearest-neighbor algorithm in which closely related sequences were merged to remove PCR and sequencing errors. CDR3 sequences were aligned to IMGT reference sequences to assign V, D and J gene segments. Each retained sequence needed at least a six-nucleotide match to both a V gene segment and a J gene segment. Rearrangements were classified as productive when the CDR3 lacked stop codons and remained in frame with V and J, and all other rearrangements were classified as non-productive. Following IMGT convention, CDR3 was defined as the stretch from the second conserved V-encoded cysteine to the conserved J-encoded phenylalanine. The earlier analysis of a few hundred of the donors excluded any sequence lacking an unambiguous match to a single V gene segment. In an earlier analysis of approximately 500 of the donors, a V segment was called functional when productive rearrangements were above 56.7%, and segregating when the standard deviation between donors exceeded 5%. A statistical classification framework was built to diagnose cytomegalovirus status from the catalog of TCR beta chain sequences. In a later analysis, TCR nucleotide sequences were compared against IMGT/GENE-DB human TR gene sequences so that V and J genes could be assigned. The TCRdist pipeline was used in a later analysis to assign CDR3 sequences and most-parsimonious VDJ recombination scenarios. In a later analysis, each TCR beta chain was defined by its CDR3 amino acid sequence together with its V-gene family, and reads without a unique V-gene family were excluded. To address suspected cross-contamination and a sequencing artifact, a later analysis removed under 600 highly shared, low-generation-probability nucleotide sequences. In a later analysis, a clonal expansion index was calculated for each public chain from normalized within-repertoire ranks of inferred template counts. Generation probabilities in a later analysis came from a VDJ recombination model fitted to out-of-frame rearrangements, and those results were checked against IGoR. In a later analysis, TCR-TCR, TCR-HLA and TCR-CMV co-occurrence was scored with hypergeometric tests, and a repertoire-size bias correction was applied to TCR pairs. To estimate false discovery rates, a later analysis permuted the HLA or CMV assignments 20 times. In a later analysis, co-occurring TCRs were grouped using DBSCAN, with TCRdist sequence similarity added in when clustering inside HLA-allele-positive subsets. Repertoires with fewer than 30,000 or more than 120,000 public chains were left out of co-occurrence clustering, as were about 5 repertoires with anomalous nucleotide sharing. This immuneACCESS table, as held by TCRdb, lists in-frame sequences with V and J called but not all clones. Of the missing ones, under half trace to an unresolved V gene in checked studies; the others have no known cause. That table is the source of V, J and clone size, and D and trimming were worked out from the DNA. For this sample the table gives 55,000 to 75,000 clones, of which around 80% were detected only once. The ten largest clones capture around 7.3% of the sample.

The research as a whole found: Linkage disequilibrium might explain the correlated functional status among segregating V segments, but an unknown experimental factor could not be ruled out. Several of the top co-occurrence clusters appeared to be linked to parvovirus B19, influenza, CMV and Epstein-Barr virus, according to a later analysis. In a later analysis, about 16,000 TCR beta sequences were associated with specific HLA alleles at a false discovery rate of 0.05. A further reported finding was that TCR beta sequences accurately predicted the HLA-A and HLA-B alleles for most subjects in the first cohort. The cohort was sequenced for TCR beta chains only, and without alpha or paired-chain data the features that could be detected were limited. The presence/absence analyses assumed that sequencing depth was roughly uniform across donors, and that assumption may not be true. When HLA alleles, especially DR and DQ, strongly co-occurred, attributing TCR associations to individual alleles was difficult. It was suggested by the authors that the approach could potentially be generalized to other disease states and immunological phenotypes. A later analysis found that HLA-associated TCR beta chains were more clonally expanded and had lower generation probabilities than equally common non-associated chains. A later genetic analysis associated a missense DCLRE1C variant with V-gene and J-gene trimming of TCR beta chains, and an independent cohort replicated the association. A group of highly shared sequence variants was considered likely to be a technical artifact of the sequencing pipeline. The classifier was reported to diagnose cytomegalovirus status with high specificity and sensitivity in both the original cohort and the validation cohort. The study listed around 160 TCR beta chains as associated with cytomegalovirus. For the cohort, immune exposure information was limited to CMV serostatus. The 87-base-pair reads could not distinguish some IMGT-functional V segments, including TRBV6-2 and TRBV6-3, so those segments were excluded. Fewer than 20 rarely observed V segments, including chromosome 9 orphons, were excluded from the earlier analysis of several hundred of the donors because counts were too low. Three of the identified cytomegalovirus-associated TCR beta chains were confirmed in vitro to be specific for cytomegalovirus antigens. A later analysis found that TCR association rates varied across HLA loci, with DRB1 alleles showing the most associated TCRs and HLA-C alleles the fewest. In a later analysis, most CMV-associated TCR beta chains were found to appear HLA-restricted, with HLA associations seemingly driven largely by CMV exposure. Most TCR sequences were seen in very few donors, while some public TCRs were found in many individuals. Broadly in line with IMGT annotations, most TCR beta V segments showed up in productive rearrangements about 90% or about 30% of the time in an earlier analysis of approximately 640 of the donors. A later genetic analysis reported fewer N-insertions in productive TCRs among donors in an Asian-associated ancestry cluster than the approximately 700-donor mean. Because HLA typing was missing for some donors at each locus, association tests included only the typed subset.

The source is a woman aged 25-40 years in good health and CMV-seropositive. Sequencing was carried out using PBMCs. The rearrangement joined TRBV2 to TRBJ1-5; TRBD1 is a weak D gene call, 5 bases matching. The DNA reads TGTGCCAGCAGCAGGGTTAGGAATCAGCCCCAGCATTTT. The encoded protein is CASSRVRNQPQHF.